The sequence of this T cell receptor beta chain was determined in a study of cytomegalovirus exposure and HLA in healthy donors. Study-level results: In the approximately 130 validation repertoires, a later analysis found that first-cohort TCR clusters tended to co-occur. Most TCRs appeared rarely, but some public TCRs recurred in many donors.

Trimming removed 6 bases from V and 4 bases from J, with 13 bases in between. The CDR3 extends over 14 amino acids. Germline-derived CDR1 and CDR2 are KGHSH and LQKENI. A word on this clone: Its target is unknown.

Assay used: immunoSEQ multiplex PCR; TCRdb lists only in-frame clones, some missing. The sample has more than 110,000 clones; 70% to 90% are singletons. Sequencing was done on a sample of PBMCs. J is TRBJ1-3 and V is TRBV18; D may be TRBD1 (5 bases). The source of this sequence is a man aged 18 to 35 in good health and CMV-seronegative. The CDR3 region has the DNA TGTGCCAGCTCCCAAACAGGAGTGGGAAACACCATATATTTT. This sequence encodes CASSQTGVGNTIYF.